The clone carrying this T cell receptor (beta chain) was recorded once. Its antigen is still unknown. 60 Vbeta and 13 Jbeta primers were used in PCR. The table came from immunoSEQ multiplex PCR; TCRdb's copy has only in-frame clones and leaves some out. The table includes more than 95,000 clones, roughly 77% detected once. The data stem from a study of cytomegalovirus exposure and HLA in healthy donors. As for the study in general: The study's early data release held about 85 million unique TCRs from HLA-typed donors. The study placed approximately 81% of its approximately 400 genotyped donors in the Caucasian-associated ancestry cluster.

Trimming took off 2 bases at V and 4 bases at J, with 15 bases between the two ends. This CDR3 region has 15 residues. Germline assignment: CDR1 MNHEY and CDR2 SVGAGI. It was healthy bone marrow donors who served as donors. Study results and limitations: Reportedly, cytomegalovirus status was diagnosed with high sensitivity and specificity.

The receptor was derived from a man aged 45-65 years in good health and CMV-seropositive. The sequenced material came from PBMCs. This rearrangement joins TRBV6-5 to TRBJ2-7; weak D call: TRBD1 (5 bases). The CDR3 sequence is CASSYAPGAEYEQYF. The CDR3 DNA sequence: TGTGCCAGCAGTTACGCTCCTGGGGCTGAATACGAGCAGTACTTC.